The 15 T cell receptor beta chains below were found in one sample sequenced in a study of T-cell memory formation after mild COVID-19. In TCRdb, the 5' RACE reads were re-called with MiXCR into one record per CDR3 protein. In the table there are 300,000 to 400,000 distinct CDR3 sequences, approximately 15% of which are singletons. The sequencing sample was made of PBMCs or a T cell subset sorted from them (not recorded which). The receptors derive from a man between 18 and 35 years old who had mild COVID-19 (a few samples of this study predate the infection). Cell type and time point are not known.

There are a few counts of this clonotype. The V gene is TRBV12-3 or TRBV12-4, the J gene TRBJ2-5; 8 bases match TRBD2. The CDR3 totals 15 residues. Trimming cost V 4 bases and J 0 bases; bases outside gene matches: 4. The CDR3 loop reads CASSSERGHQETQYF. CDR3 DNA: TGTGCCAGCAGTTCCGAGCGGGGGCACCAAGAGACCCAGTACTTC.

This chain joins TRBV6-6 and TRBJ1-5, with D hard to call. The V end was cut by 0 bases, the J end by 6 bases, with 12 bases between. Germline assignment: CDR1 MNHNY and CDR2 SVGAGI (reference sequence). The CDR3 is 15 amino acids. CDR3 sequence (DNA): TGTGCCAGCAGTTACTCGCTGGAAGGAAGTCAGCCCCAGCATTTT. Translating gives CASSYSLEGSQPQHF.

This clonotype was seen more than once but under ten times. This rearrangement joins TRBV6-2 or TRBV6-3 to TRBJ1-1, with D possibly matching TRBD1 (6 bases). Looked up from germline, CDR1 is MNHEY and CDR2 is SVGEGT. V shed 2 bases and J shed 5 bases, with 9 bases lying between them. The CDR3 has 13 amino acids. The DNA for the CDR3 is TGTGCCAGCAGTTACGGAACAGGGACTGAAGCTTTCTTT. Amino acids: CASSYGTGTEAFF.

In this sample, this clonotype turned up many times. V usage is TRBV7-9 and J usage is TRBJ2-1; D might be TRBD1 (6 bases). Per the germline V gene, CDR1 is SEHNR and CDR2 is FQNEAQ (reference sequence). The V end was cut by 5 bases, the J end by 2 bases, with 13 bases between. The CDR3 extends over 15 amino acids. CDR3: CASSEQGSPYNEQFF. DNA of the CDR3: TGTGCCAGCAGCGAACAGGGTAGCCCCTACAATGAGCAGTTCTTC.

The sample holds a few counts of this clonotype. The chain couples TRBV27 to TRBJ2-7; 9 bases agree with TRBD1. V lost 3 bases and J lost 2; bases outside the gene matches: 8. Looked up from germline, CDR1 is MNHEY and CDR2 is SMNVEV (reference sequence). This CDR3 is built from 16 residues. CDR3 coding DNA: TGTGCCAGCAGTTTCCTCCCGGGACAGGGTACCTACGAGCAGTACTTC. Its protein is CASSFLPGQGTYEQYF.

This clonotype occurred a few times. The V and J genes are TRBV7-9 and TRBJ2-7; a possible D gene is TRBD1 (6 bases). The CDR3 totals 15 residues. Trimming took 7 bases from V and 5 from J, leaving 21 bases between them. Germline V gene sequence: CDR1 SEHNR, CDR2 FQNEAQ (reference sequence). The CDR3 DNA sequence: TGTGCCAGCACCTCGGAACAGGGAGTCAGTAACGAGCAGTACTTC. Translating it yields CASTSEQGVSNEQYF.

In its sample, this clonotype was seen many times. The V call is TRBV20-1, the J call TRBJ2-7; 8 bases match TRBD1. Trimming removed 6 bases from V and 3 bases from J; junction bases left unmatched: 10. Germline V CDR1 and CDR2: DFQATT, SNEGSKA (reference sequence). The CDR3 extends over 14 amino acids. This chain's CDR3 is CSAIQPGTGYEQYF. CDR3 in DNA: TGCAGTGCGATTCAACCAGGGACAGGCTACGAGCAGTACTTC.

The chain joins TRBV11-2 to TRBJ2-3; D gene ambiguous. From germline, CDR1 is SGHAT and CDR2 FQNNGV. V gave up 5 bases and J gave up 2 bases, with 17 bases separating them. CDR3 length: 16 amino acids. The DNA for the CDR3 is TGTGCCAGCAGCCCAGGCGAAGGAAGAGACACAGATACGCAGTATTTT. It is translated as CASSPGEGRDTDTQYF.

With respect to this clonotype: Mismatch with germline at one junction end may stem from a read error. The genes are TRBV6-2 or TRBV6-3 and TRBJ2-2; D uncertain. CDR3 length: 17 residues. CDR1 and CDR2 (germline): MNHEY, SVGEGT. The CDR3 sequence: CASSYVAGQSNNGELFF. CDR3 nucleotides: TGTGCCAGCAGTTACGTCGCAGGCCAATCGAACAACGGGGAGCTGTTTTTT.

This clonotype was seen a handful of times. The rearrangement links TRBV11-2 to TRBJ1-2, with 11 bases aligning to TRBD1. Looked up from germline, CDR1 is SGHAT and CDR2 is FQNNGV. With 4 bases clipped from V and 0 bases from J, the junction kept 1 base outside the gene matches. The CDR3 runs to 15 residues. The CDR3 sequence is CASSWGQGANYGYTF. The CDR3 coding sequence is TGTGCCAGCAGCTGGGGACAGGGGGCTAACTATGGCTACACCTTC.

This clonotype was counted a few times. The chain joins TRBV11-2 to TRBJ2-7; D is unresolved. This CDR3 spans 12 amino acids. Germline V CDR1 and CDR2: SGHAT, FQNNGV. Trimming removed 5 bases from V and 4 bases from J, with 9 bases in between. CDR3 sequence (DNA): TGTGCCAGCAGCGGAACTGATTACGAGCAGTACGTC. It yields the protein CASSGTDYEQYV.

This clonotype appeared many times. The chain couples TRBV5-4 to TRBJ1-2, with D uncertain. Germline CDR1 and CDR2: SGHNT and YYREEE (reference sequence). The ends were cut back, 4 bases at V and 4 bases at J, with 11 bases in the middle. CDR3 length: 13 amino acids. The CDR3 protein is CASSAPSGYGYTF. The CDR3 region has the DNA TGTGCCAGCAGCGCTCCCAGCGGCTATGGCTACACCTTC.

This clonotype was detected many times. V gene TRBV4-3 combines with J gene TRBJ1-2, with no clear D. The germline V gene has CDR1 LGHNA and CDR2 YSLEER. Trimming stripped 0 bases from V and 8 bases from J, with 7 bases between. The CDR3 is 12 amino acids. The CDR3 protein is CASSQEGRGYTF. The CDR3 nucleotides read TGCGCCAGCAGCCAAGAGGGTAGAGGCTACACCTTC.

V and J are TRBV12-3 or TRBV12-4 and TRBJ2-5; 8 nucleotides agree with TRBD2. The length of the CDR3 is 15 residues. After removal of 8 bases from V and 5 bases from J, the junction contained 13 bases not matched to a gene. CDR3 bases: TGTGCCAGCTCCCGGGGCGGGGGGCCAGGGGAGACCCAGTACTTC. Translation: CASSRGGGPGETQYF.

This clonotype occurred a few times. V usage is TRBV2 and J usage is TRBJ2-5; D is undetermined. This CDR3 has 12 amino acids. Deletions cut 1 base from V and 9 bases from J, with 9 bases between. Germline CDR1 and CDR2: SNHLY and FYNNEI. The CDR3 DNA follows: TGTGCCAGCAGTGAAGGTGACGGTTCCCAGTACTTC. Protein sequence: CASSEGDGSQYF.